The source of this T cell receptor beta chain is a study of T cells in Graves' hyperthyroidism and ophthalmopathy. This CDR3 is built from 17 residues. Germline assignment: CDR1 MDHEN and CDR2 SYDVKM. The ends lost 5 bases at V and 0 bases at J; junction bases unmatched: 9. RNA transcripts gave rise to amplified TCR beta CDR3 regions. The primer set for the first-round RT-PCR of the TCR CDR3 was HTBI. TCRdb reprocessed the multiplex PCR reads via MiXCR and lists one record per CDR3 protein. The sample has under 300,000 distinct CDR3 sequences, approximately 15% seen once; the top ten hold approximately 7.9%.

The V call is TRBV28, the J call TRBJ2-1, with 8 bases aligning to TRBD2. This sequence was found in a woman aged 40 to 50 with Graves' hyperthyroidism. The sequenced sample consisted of blood. The CDR3: CASSPREALLSYNEQFF. CDR3 sequence (DNA): TGTGCCAGCAGTCCGCGGGAGGCCCTCCTCTCCTACAATGAGCAGTTCTTC. Supplemented by reference TRBV28 and TRBJ2-1, the full variable domain reads DVKVTQSSRYLVKRTGEKVFLECVQDMDHENMFWYRQDPGLGLRLIYFSYDVKMKEKGDIPEGYSVSREKKERFSLILESASTNQTSMYLCASSPREALLSYNEQFFGPGTRLTVL.